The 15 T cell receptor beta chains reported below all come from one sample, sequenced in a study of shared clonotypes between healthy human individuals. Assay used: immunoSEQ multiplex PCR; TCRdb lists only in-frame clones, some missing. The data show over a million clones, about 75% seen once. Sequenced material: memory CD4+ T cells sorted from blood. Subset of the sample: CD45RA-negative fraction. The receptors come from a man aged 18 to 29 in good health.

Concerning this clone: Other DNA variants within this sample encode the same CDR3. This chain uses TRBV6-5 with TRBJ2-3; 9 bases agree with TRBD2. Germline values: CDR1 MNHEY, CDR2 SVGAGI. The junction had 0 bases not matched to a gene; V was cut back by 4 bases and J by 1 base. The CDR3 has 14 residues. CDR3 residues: CASSLAGGTDTQYF. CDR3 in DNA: TGTGCCAGCAGTTTAGCGGGGGGCACAGATACGCAGTATTTT.

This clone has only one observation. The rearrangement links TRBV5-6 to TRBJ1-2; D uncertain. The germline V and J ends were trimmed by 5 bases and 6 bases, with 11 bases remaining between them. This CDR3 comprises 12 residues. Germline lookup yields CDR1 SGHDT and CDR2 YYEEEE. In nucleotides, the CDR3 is TGTGCCAGCAGTAGCGGTGGGAATGGCTACACCTTC. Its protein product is CASSSGGNGYTF.

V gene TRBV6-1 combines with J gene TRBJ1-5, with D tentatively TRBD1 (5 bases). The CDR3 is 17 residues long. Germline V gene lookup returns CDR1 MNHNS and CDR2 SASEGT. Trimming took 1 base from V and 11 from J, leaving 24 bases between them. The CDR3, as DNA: TGTGCCAGCAGTGAAGGGGAGGGGCAGGGCGCAAGAGCGGCCCAGCATTTT. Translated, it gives CASSEGEGQGARAAQHF.

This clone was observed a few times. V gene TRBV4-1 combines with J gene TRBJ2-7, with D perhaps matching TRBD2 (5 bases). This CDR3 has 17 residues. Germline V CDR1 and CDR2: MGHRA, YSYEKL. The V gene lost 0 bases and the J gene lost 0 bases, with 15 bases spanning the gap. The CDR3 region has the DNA TGCGCCAGCAGCCAAGAGTTTCCAGCGGACCTCTCCTACGAGCAGTACTTC. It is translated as CASSQEFPADLSYEQYF.

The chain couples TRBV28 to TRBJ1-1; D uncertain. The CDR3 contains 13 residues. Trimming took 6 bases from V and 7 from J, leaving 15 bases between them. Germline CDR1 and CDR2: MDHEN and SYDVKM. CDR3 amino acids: CASSSGQNDEAFF. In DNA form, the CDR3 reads TGTGCCAGCAGCTCGGGCCAGAATGATGAAGCTTTCTTT.

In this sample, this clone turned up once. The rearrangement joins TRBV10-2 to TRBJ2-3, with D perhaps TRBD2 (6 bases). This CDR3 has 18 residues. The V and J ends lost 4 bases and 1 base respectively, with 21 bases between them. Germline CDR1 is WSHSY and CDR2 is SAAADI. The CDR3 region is CASSVAGQRPSRTDTQYF. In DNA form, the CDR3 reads TGCGCCAGCAGTGTCGCGGGGCAGCGACCAAGCCGCACAGATACGCAGTATTTT.

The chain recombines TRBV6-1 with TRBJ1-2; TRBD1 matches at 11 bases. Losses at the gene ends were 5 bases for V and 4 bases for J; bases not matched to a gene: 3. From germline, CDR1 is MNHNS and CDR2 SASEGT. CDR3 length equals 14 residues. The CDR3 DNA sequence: TGTGCCAGCAGTAGAGGACAGGGGGCCTATGGCTACACCTTC. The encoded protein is CASSRGQGAYGYTF.

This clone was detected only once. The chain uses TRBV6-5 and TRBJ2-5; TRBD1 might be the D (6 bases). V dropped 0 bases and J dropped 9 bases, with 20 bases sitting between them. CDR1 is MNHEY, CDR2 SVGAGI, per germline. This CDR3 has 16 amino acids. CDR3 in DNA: TGTGCCAGCAGTTACTCGGCCGCACAGGGCCATACGGCCCAGTACTTC. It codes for CASSYSAAQGHTAQYF.

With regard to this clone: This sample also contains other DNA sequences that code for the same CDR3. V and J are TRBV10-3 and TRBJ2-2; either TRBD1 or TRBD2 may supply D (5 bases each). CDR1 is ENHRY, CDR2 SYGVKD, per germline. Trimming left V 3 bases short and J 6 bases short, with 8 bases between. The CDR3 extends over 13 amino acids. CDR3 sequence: CAISDSGPGELFF. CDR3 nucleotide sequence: TGTGCCATCAGTGATTCGGGGCCCGGGGAGCTGTTTTTT.

The CDR3 region has the DNA TGTGCCAGCTCGGGGAGGCTCGGAGATACGCAGTATTTT. This gives the protein CASSGRLGDTQYF. The V gene is TRBV18, the J gene TRBJ2-3; the D gene is possibly TRBD2 (6 bases). Trimming removed 6 bases at V and 5 bases at J, with 12 bases between. The CDR3 runs 13 residues. The germline V gene encodes CDR1 KGHSH and CDR2 LQKENI.

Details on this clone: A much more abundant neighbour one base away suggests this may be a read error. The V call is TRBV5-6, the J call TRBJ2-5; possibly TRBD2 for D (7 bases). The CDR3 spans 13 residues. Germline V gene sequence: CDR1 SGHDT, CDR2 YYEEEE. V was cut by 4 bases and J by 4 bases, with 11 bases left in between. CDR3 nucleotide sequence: TGTGCCAGCAGCGGGGGGGGCGGAGAGACCCAGTACTTC. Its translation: CASSGGGGETQYF. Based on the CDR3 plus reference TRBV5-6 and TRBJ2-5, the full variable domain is DAGVTQSPTHLIKTRGQQVTLRCSPKSGHDTVSWYQQALGQGPQFIFQYYEEEERQRGNFPDRFSGHQFPNYSSELNVNALLLGDSALYLCASSGGGGETQYFGPGTRLLVL.

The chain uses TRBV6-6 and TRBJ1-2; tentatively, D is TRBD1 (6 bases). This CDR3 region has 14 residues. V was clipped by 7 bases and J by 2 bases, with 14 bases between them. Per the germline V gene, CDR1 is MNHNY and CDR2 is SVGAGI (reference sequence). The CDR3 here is CASTRDMSNYGYTF. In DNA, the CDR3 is TGTGCCAGCACCCGGGACATGTCGAACTATGGCTACACCTTC.

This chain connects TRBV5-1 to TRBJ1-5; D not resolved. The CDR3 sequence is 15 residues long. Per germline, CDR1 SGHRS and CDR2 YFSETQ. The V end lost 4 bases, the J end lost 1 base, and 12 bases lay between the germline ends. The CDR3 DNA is TGCGCCAGCAGCGCGGCTTCCGGGAGCAATCAGCCCCAGCATTTT. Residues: CASSAASGSNQPQHF.

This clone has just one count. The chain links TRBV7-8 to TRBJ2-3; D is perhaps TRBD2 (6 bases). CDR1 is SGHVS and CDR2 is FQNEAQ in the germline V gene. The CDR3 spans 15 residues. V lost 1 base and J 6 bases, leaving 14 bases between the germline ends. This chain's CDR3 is CASSLGVRGGDTQYF. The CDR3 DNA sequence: TGTGCCAGCAGCTTAGGAGTGCGGGGCGGGGATACGCAGTATTTT.

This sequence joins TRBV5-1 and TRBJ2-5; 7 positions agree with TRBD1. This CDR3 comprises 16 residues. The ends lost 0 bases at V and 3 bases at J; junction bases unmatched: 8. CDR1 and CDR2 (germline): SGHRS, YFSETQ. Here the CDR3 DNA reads TGCGCCAGCAGCTTGGTGGGGAGACAGGGAAAAGAGACCCAGTACTTC. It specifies CASSLVGRQGKETQYF. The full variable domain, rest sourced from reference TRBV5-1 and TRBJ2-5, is KAGVTQTPRYLIKTRGQQVTLSCSPISGHRSVSWYQQTPGQGLQFLFEYFSETQRNKGNFPGRFSGRQFSNSRSEMNVSTLELGDSALYLCASSLVGRQGKETQYFGPGTRLLVL.